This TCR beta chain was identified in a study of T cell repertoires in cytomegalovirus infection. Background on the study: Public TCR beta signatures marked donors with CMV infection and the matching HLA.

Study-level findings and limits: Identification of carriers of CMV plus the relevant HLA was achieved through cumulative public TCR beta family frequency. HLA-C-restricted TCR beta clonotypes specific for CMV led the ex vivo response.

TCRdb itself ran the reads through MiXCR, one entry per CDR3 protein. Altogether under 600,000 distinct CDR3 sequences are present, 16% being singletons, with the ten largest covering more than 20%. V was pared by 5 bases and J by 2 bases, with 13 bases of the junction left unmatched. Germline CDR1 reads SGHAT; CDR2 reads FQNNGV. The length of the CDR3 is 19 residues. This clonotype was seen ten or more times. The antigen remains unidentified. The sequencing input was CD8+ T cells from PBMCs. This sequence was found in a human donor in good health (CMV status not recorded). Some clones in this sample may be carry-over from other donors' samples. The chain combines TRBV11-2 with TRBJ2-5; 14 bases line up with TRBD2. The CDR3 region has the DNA TGTGCCAGCAGCCGGCGATACGGGACTAGCGGGAGTAATCAAGAGACCCAGTACTTC. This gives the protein CASSRRYGTSGSNQETQYF.